This T cell receptor beta chain was documented in a study of blood T cell repertoires in COVID-19. Study as a whole: Samples representing acute and convalescent COVID-19 were sourced from the United States, Italy and Spain.

The CDR3 length is 16 residues. CDR1 and CDR2 (germline): ENHRY, SYGVKD. The junction had 7 bases not matched to a gene; V was cut back by 10 bases and J by 0 bases. This table comes from immunoSEQ multiplex PCR, and its TCRdb copy is limited to in-frame clones, with some not included. The sample consists of over 50,000 clones, 88% of them appearing once. Sequencing input: peripheral blood. The J gene is TRBJ2-6, the V gene TRBV10-3; 9 bases fit TRBD1. The clonotype originates from a middle-aged man with active COVID-19. The CDR3, as DNA: TGTGCCACCACAGGGGGCGGACTCTCTGGGGCCAACGTCCTGACTTTC. Translating gives CATTGGGLSGANVLTF.